The 31 T cell receptor beta chains below were found in one sample sequenced in a study of T cell repertoires in cytomegalovirus infection. One entry per CDR3 protein results from TCRdb running MiXCR on the reads. The sample carries nearly 550,000 distinct CDR3 sequences, approximately 17% recorded once. Sequenced sample: CD8+ T cells from PBMCs. The source is a human donor in good health (CMV status not recorded). Some clones in this sample may be carry-over from other donors' samples.

At least ten counts were recorded for this clonotype. The chain recombines TRBV27 with TRBJ2-7; D not certain. Trimming cost V 0 bases and J 3 bases, with 6 bases left between them. This CDR3 is built from 13 residues. The germline V gene encodes CDR1 MNHEY and CDR2 SMNVEV (reference sequence). The CDR3 sequence: CASSLSVLYEQYF. CDR3 sequence (DNA): TGTGCCAGCAGTTTATCGGTTCTCTACGAGCAGTACTTC.

As concerns this clonotype: A much larger clone lies a single base off, so this may be a read error. The chain uses TRBV28 and TRBJ2-3; 8 positions match TRBD2. Germline CDR1 MDHEN, CDR2 SYDVKM. The length of the CDR3 is 15 residues. The V gene end was trimmed by 4 bases and the J gene end by 4 bases; junction bases not matched to a gene: 7. The DNA for the CDR3 is TGTGCCAGCAGTTCCAAGGGGGGACTAGCAGATACGCAGTATTTT. Translated, it gives CASSSKGGLADTQYF.

The chain is built from TRBV11-3 and TRBJ1-2, with no clear D. Germline V gives CDR1 SGHNT, CDR2 YENEEA. The CDR3 is made up of 17 amino acids. The V end lost 8 bases, the J end lost 0 bases, and 22 bases lay between the germline ends. DNA of the CDR3: TGTGCCAGCGGAGTTGGCGGGCCGGAATACGCTAACTATGGCTACACCTTC. This gives the protein CASGVGGPEYANYGYTF. The whole variable domain, remainder taken from reference TRBV11-3 and TRBJ1-2, is EAGVVQSPRYKIIEKKQPVAFWCNPISGHNTLYWYLQNLGQGPELLIRYENEEAVDDSQLPKDRFSAERLKGVDSTLKIQPAELGDSAVYLCASGVGGPEYANYGYTFGSGTRLTVV.

V usage is TRBV29-1 and J usage is TRBJ2-3; no definite D call. Germline values: CDR1 SQVTM, CDR2 ANQGSEA. CDR3 length: 11 amino acids. V was cut by 0 bases and J by 6 bases, with 4 bases left in between. The CDR3 reads CSVEEPDTQYF. Here the CDR3 DNA reads TGCAGCGTTGAAGAACCCGATACGCAGTATTTT.

This clonotype appeared a few times. J is TRBJ1-1 and V is TRBV5-1, with unresolved D. The ends were cut back, 4 bases at V and 12 bases at J, with 19 bases in the middle. Germline V CDR1 and CDR2: SGHRS, YFSETQ. There are 13 residues in the CDR3. Here the CDR3 reads CASSPDRESLPFF. The CDR3 nucleotides are TGCGCCAGCAGCCCGGACCGGGAGAGTTTGCCTTTCTTT.

This clonotype turned up a few times. The chain recombines TRBV4-2 with TRBJ1-2; tentatively, D is TRBD1 (5 bases). Germline values: CDR1 LGHNA, CDR2 YNFKEQ. Deletions cut 5 bases from V and 1 base from J, with 20 bases between. This CDR3 region has 17 residues. The chain's CDR3 is CASSTPGLGFGNYGYTF. CDR3 bases: TGTGCCAGCAGCACACCGGGACTCGGCTTCGGTAACTATGGCTACACCTTC.

This clonotype has a count of ten or more. The chain recombines TRBV7-3 with TRBJ2-7, with TRBD1 matching 9 bases. Germline V gene data show CDR1 as SGHTA and CDR2 as FQGTGA. The CDR3 length is 15 residues. V gave up 5 bases and J gave up 2 bases; unmatched junction bases: 7. DNA of the CDR3: TGTGCCAGCAGCCACGACAGGGGGGTGGCCTACGAGCAGTACTTC. The encoded protein is CASSHDRGVAYEQYF. Variable domain in full (rest from reference TRBV7-3 and TRBJ2-7): GAGVSQTPSNKVTEKGKYVELRCDPISGHTALYWYRQSLGQGPEFLIYFQGTGAADDSGLPNDRFFAVRPEGSVSTLKIQRTERGDSAVYLCASSHDRGVAYEQYFGPGTRLTVT.

This clonotype turned up a few times. The chain has TRBV10-3 and TRBJ1-1; TRBD1 matches 7 bases. CDR1 and CDR2 (germline): ENHRY, SYGVKD. V lost 3 bases to trimming and J lost 4 bases; unmatched junction nucleotides: 5. CDR3 length: 14 residues. The CDR3 loop is CAISDSGTVTEAFF. The CDR3 DNA is TGTGCCATCAGTGATTCCGGGACAGTCACTGAAGCTTTCTTT.

The V and J genes are TRBV24-1 and TRBJ2-1; D gene unclear. The CDR3 is 11 residues long. The V gene lost 5 bases and the J gene lost 5 bases, with 3 bases spanning the gap. The V gene's germline CDR1 is KGHDR and CDR2 SFDVKD. The CDR3 reads CATSVDNEQFF. The DNA of the CDR3 is TGTGCCACCAGTGTGGACAATGAGCAGTTCTTC.

The V call is TRBV7-6, the J call TRBJ2-7; perhaps TRBD2 as D (6 bases). CDR3 length: 13 residues. Germline V gene sequence: CDR1 SGHVS, CDR2 FNYEAQ. V was shortened by 5 bases and J by 5 bases, with 13 bases between the two germline ends. DNA of the CDR3: TGTGCCAGCAGCCCATCGGCGGGGAACGAGCAGTACTTC. It specifies CASSPSAGNEQYF.

V and J are TRBV9 and TRBJ2-3, with D perhaps TRBD1 or TRBD2 (6 bases each). Germline V gene sequence: CDR1 SGDLS, CDR2 YYNGEE. Trimming took off 3 bases at V and 1 base at J, with 15 bases between the two ends. The CDR3 runs 16 residues. CDR3 sequence (DNA): TGTGCCAGCAGCGCAAGAGGGGGGAGCGGCACAGATACGCAGTATTTT. This translates into CASSARGGSGTDTQYF.

The chain uses TRBV10-3 and TRBJ2-6, with D perhaps given as TRBD1 or TRBD2 (5 bases each). The CDR3 has 15 amino acids. Germline assignment: CDR1 ENHRY and CDR2 SYGVKD. Trimming cost V 8 bases and J 4 bases, with 15 bases left between them. The CDR3 DNA follows: TGTGCCATCTTTTCTACACGGGGCGGGGCCAACGTCCTGACTTTC. It is translated as CAIFSTRGGANVLTF.

The chain couples TRBV3-1 to TRBJ2-3; no firm D call. The CDR3 loop spans 15 amino acids. Between the trimmed V and J ends, which lost 4 bases and 0 bases, there was a span of 11 bases. From germline, CDR1 is LGHDT and CDR2 YNNKEL (reference sequence). The CDR3 region has the DNA TGTGCCAGCAGCCCCGATGGCTCTAGCACAGATACGCAGTATTTT. Translated, it gives CASSPDGSSTDTQYF.

This clonotype was seen a handful of times. The chain couples TRBV6-5 to TRBJ2-1; TRBD2 matches 11 bases. The CDR3 has 15 residues. Germline V gene data show CDR1 as MNHEY and CDR2 as SVGAGI. V shed 5 bases and J 7 bases; nucleotides not matched to a gene: 7. This CDR3 reads CASSPLAGGENEQFF. The CDR3 nucleotides are TGTGCCAGCAGTCCGCTAGCGGGAGGTGAAAATGAGCAGTTCTTC.

This chain connects TRBV12-3 or TRBV12-4 to TRBJ1-2; TRBD1 might be the D (5 bases). The V end was cut by 5 bases, the J end by 4 bases, with 8 bases between. The CDR3 totals 12 residues. CDR3 DNA: TGTGCCAGCAGTCAGGGACTCTATGGCTACACCTTC. Its translation is CASSQGLYGYTF.

This clonotype has a count of ten or more. The V and J genes are TRBV20-1 and TRBJ2-7, with TRBD2 matching over 8 bases. The CDR3 is made up of 13 amino acids. CDR1 and CDR2 from the germline V gene are DFQATT and SNEGSKA (reference sequence). Germline trimming cut 6 bases from V and 2 bases from J; bases unmatched to any gene: 6. The CDR3 DNA is TGCAGTGCCGGGACTAGGGAACCCTACGAGCAGTACTTC. Protein sequence: CSAGTREPYEQYF.

At least ten counts were recorded for this clonotype. The V call is TRBV5-6, the J call TRBJ2-1, with TRBD2 matching 13 bases. Germline V gene data show CDR1 as SGHDT and CDR2 as YYEEEE. The CDR3 totals 13 residues. V dropped 4 bases and J dropped 11; count of bases not matched to a gene: 3. For the CDR3, the DNA is TGTGCCAGCAGCGGGGGACTAGCGGGACAGCAGTTCTTC. Its protein is CASSGGLAGQQFF.

This clonotype was seen ten or more times. This chain links TRBV4-1 with TRBJ1-1, with a tentative D call TRBD1 (5 bases). Germline values: CDR1 MGHRA, CDR2 YSYEKL. The CDR3 has 15 residues. V shed 1 base and J shed 5 bases, with 14 bases lying between them. The CDR3 bases are TGCGCCAGCAGCCAAGCCTCCGGGGCGGGGACTGAAGCTTTCTTT. Translated: CASSQASGAGTEAFF.

This clonotype was recorded many times. The gene calls are TRBV7-6 and TRBJ1-2, with 7 positions matching TRBD1. This CDR3 comprises 12 residues. Germline V gives CDR1 SGHVS, CDR2 FNYEAQ. The V segment lost 6 bases and the J segment 6 bases; nucleotides outside the gene matches: 4. CDR3 protein: CASSDRADGYTF. CDR3 DNA sequence: TGTGCCAGCAGTGACAGGGCGGATGGCTACACCTTC.

In this sample, this clonotype turned up many times. The chain links TRBV7-2 to TRBJ2-7; D assignment may be TRBD1 or TRBD2 (5 bases each). Germline values: CDR1 SGHTA, CDR2 FQGNSA. The CDR3 extends over 14 amino acids. The V end was cut by 3 bases, the J end by 3 bases, with 12 bases between. The CDR3 bases are TGTGCCAGCAGCTTTTCCGGGACCCTCTACGAGCAGTACTTC. Translated, it gives CASSFSGTLYEQYF. Full variable domain (outside the CDR3, taken from reference TRBV7-2 and TRBJ2-7): GAGVSQSPSNKVTEKGKDVELRCDPISGHTALYWYRQSLGQGLEFLIYFQGNSAPDKSGLPSDRFSAERTGGSVSTLTIQRTQQEDSAVYLCASSFSGTLYEQYFGPGTRLTVT.

This chain connects TRBV5-4 to TRBJ2-2; the match to TRBD2 covers 8 bases. CDR1 SGHNT and CDR2 YYREEE come from the germline V gene (reference sequence). The length of the CDR3 is 15 residues. V was clipped by 1 base and J by 3 bases; unmatched bases: 2. CDR3 loop: CASSLPTSDTGELFF. CDR3 DNA sequence: TGTGCCAGCAGCTTGCCGACTAGCGACACCGGGGAGCTGTTTTTT.

Note on this clonotype: One end of the junction does not line up with germline, which may come from a read error. The J gene is TRBJ2-7, the V gene TRBV5-1; no definite D call. CDR1 and CDR2 (germline): SGHRS, YFSETQ. The CDR3 loop spans 14 amino acids. The CDR3 region has the DNA TGCGCCAGCAGCTACTCGATCTTGGACGACGAGCAGTGCTTC. Its translation is CASSYSILDDEQCF. Full variable domain (outside the CDR3, taken from reference TRBV5-1 and TRBJ2-7): KAGVTQTPRYLIKTRGQQVTLSCSPISGHRSVSWYQQTPGQGLQFLFEYFSETQRNKGNFPGRFSGRQFSNSRSEMNVSTLELGDSALYLCASSYSILDDEQCFGPGTRLTVT.

This clonotype was found a few times. The chain carries TRBV10-2 and TRBJ2-7, with 7 positions matching TRBD1. Germline CDR1 WSHSY, CDR2 SAAADI. V trimming: 6 bases; J trimming: 2 bases; junction bases outside the gene matches: 10. The CDR3 has 15 amino acids. CDR3 residues: CASRPRTGETYEQYF. As DNA, the CDR3 is TGCGCCAGCAGACCCCGGACAGGCGAGACCTACGAGCAGTACTTC.

This clonotype was observed many times. The genes are TRBV5-5 and TRBJ2-7, with 9 bases lining up with TRBD1. The CDR3 spans 12 residues. The junction had 3 bases not matched to a gene; V was cut back by 4 bases and J by 7 bases. Germline V gene sequence: CDR1 SGHKS, CDR2 YYEKEE (reference sequence). The CDR3 DNA follows: TGTGCCAGCAGCGGACAGGGGAAGGAGCAGTACTTC. Translation gives CASSGQGKEQYF.

This clonotype was counted between two and nine times. This chain joins TRBV4-1 and TRBJ1-2; possibly TRBD1 for D (5 bases). With 2 bases removed from V and 0 bases from J, the gap between germline ends came to 10 bases. This CDR3 contains 15 residues. Germline V gene data show CDR1 as MGHRA and CDR2 as YSYEKL. In DNA form, the CDR3 reads TGCGCCAGCAGCCAATCGGACACAGCTAACTATGGCTACACCTTC. Its translation is CASSQSDTANYGYTF.

This clonotype was seen only a few times. The rearrangement links TRBV6-1 to TRBJ2-5; the D call may be TRBD1 or TRBD2 (5 bases each). Germline-derived CDR1 and CDR2 are MNHNS and SASEGT. The CDR3 runs 13 residues. Trimming removed 3 bases at V and 4 bases at J, with 9 bases between. In nucleotides, the CDR3 is TGTGCCAGCAGTGATCGAGGGGCAGAGACCCAGTACTTC. It encodes CASSDRGAETQYF.

This chain joins TRBV20-1 and TRBJ2-7, with TRBD1 matching over 12 bases. The V segment lost 6 bases and the J segment 3 bases; nucleotides outside the gene matches: 12. The germline V gene encodes CDR1 DFQATT and CDR2 SNEGSKA (reference sequence). This CDR3 spans 16 amino acids. CDR3 DNA sequence: TGCAGTGCAGGGGACAGGGGGCGAACCGGTTACTACGAGCAGTACTTC. Its translation: CSAGDRGRTGYYEQYF.

This clonotype was seen only a few times. The J gene is TRBJ2-3, the V gene TRBV19, with TRBD2 identical over 11 bases. Trimming cost V 5 bases and J 4 bases; bases outside gene matches: 8. Per the germline V gene, CDR1 is LNHDA and CDR2 is SQIVND (reference sequence). The CDR3 consists of 16 residues. The DNA for the CDR3 is TGTGCCAGTAGTGCCTTAGCGGGGGGGCCCGCAGATACGCAGTATTTT. This gives the protein CASSALAGGPADTQYF. Full variable domain (rest looked up from reference TRBV19 and TRBJ2-3): DGGITQSPKYLFRKEGQNVTLSCEQNLNHDAMYWYRQDPGQGLRLIYYSQIVNDFQKGDIAEGYSVSREKKESFPLTVTSAQKNPTAFYLCASSALAGGPADTQYFGPGTRLTVL.

The J gene is TRBJ1-2, the V gene TRBV7-9; 7 bases are shared with TRBD1. The germline V gene encodes CDR1 SEHNR and CDR2 FQNEAQ (reference sequence). This CDR3 has 14 amino acids. The ends lost 5 bases at V and 4 bases at J; junction bases unmatched: 7. Written as DNA, the CDR3 is TGTGCCAGCAGCGGACCGGGACAGCTCTATGGCTACACCTTC. Residues: CASSGPGQLYGYTF.

This clonotype was counted ten times or more. The gene calls are TRBV7-9 and TRBJ2-1, with TRBD1 matching over 9 bases. V dropped 3 bases and J dropped 8; count of bases not matched to a gene: 11. This CDR3 spans 16 amino acids. Germline V gene sequence: CDR1 SEHNR, CDR2 FQNEAQ (reference sequence). The CDR3 DNA follows: TGTGCCAGCAGCTTCCACAGGGGGCGTGACCTGCATGAGCAGTTCTTC. Its protein is CASSFHRGRDLHEQFF.

Details on this clonotype: The junction shows a germline mismatch at one end, possibly a read error. This chain joins TRBV27 and TRBJ2-5; possibly TRBD2 for D (5 bases). The germline gives CDR1 MNHEY, CDR2 SMNVEV (reference sequence). The CDR3 is made up of 14 amino acids. The CDR3 nucleotides read TGTGCAAGCAATGAGGGCGGTGGTTGGGGGACCCAGTACTTC. Translating it yields CASNEGGGWGTQYF.